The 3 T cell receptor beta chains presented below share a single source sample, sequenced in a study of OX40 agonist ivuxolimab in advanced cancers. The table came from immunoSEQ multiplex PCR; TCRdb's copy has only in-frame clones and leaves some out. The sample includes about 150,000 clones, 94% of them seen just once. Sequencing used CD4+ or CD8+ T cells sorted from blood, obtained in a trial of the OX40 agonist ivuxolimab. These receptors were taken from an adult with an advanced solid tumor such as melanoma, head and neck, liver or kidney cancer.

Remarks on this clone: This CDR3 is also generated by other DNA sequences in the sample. The CDR3 sequence: CASGLGEQYF. The CDR3 DNA sequence: TGTGCCAGCGGGCTCGGGGAGCAGTACTTC. The V and J genes are TRBV28 and TRBJ2-7; no reliable D call. Looked up from germline, CDR1 is MDHEN and CDR2 is SYDVKM. V was trimmed by 8 bases and J by 7 bases, leaving 9 bases between them. CDR3 length: 10 residues.

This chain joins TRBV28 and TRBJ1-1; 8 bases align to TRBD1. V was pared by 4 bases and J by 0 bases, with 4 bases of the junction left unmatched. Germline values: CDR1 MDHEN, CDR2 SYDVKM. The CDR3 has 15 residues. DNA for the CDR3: TGTGCCAGCAGTTCCTGGACAGGGATGAACACTGAAGCTTTCTTT. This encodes CASSSWTGMNTEAFF.

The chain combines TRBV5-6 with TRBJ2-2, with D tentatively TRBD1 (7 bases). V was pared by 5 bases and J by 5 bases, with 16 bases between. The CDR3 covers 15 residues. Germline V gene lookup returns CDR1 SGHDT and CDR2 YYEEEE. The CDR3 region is CASSLRQGGTGELFF. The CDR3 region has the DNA TGTGCCAGCAGTCTTCGGCAGGGGGGTACCGGGGAGCTGTTTTTT.